This TCR beta chain stems from a study of T-cell memory formation after mild COVID-19. Study context: The TCR clusters were mostly specific to one donor. Findings and caveats of the study: Clones shrinking from day 15 to 85 showed even CD4/CD8 mixes; later expanders tilted CD4+. Whether day 37 second-wave clones are SARS-CoV-2-specific was not confirmed.

After 5'RACE with constant-segment primers, TCR alpha and TCR beta cDNA libraries carrying sample barcodes and UMIs were obtained. One entry per CDR3 protein, called by TCRdb with MiXCR from the 5' RACE reads. The repertoire has roughly 35,000 distinct CDR3 sequences, 20% to 25% of them found once; the top ten carry 1.5%. This clonotype has a handful of counts. The antigen remains unidentified. The germline CDR1 and CDR2 sequences are LGHDT and YNNKEL (reference sequence). V lost 4 bases, J lost 3 bases, and 9 bases stayed unmatched. This CDR3 has 16 amino acids. This TCR was sampled from an adult who had mild COVID-19 (a few samples of this study predate the infection). Cell type and time point are not known. Material for sequencing was PBMCs or a T cell subset sorted from them (not recorded which). V is TRBV3-1 and J is TRBJ2-7; 10 nucleotides align to TRBD2. The CDR3 coding sequence is TGTGCCAGCAGCCCCCCTCGGGAGCGGGGGGGCTACGAGCAGTACTTC. Its protein product is CASSPPRERGGYEQYF.